This T cell receptor (beta chain) came from a study of monozygotic twins with inflammatory bowel disease. TCRdb re-called the 5' RACE reads and catalogs CDR3 proteins one per entry, DNA excluded. Its table records about 380,000 distinct CDR3 sequences. CDR1 MNHEY and CDR2 SMNVEV come from the germline V gene (reference sequence). The CDR3 runs to 14 residues. The chain links TRBV27 to TRBJ2-7; TCRdb's D call, TRBD2, is unchecked because there is no DNA. This clonotype originated in a human donor with ulcerative colitis or Crohn's disease, or a healthy co-twin of an affected twin (not recorded which). Sequenced: blood. The CDR3 loop reads CASSPSEGSYEQYF.